This TCR beta chain is from a study of T cells after yellow fever vaccination. TCRdb called the 5' RACE reads again in MiXCR, with one record for every CDR3 protein. The repertoire holds 120,000 to 150,000 distinct CDR3 sequences, 7% to 9% seen once, with about 0.73% in the top ten. This clonotype was seen many times. The CDR3 sequence is 17 residues long. The V gene end was trimmed by 3 bases and the J gene end by 1 base; junction bases not matched to a gene: 7. This chain joins TRBV12-3 or TRBV12-4 and TRBJ2-3, with TRBD2 matching 10 bases. The material was CD4+ T cells sorted from PBMCs, obtained 5 days after the yellow fever booster vaccination. The sequence was obtained from a man aged 25-40 years who received the YFV17D yellow fever vaccine. CDR3 sequence reads: CASSFSLGTSGTDTQYF. The CDR3 bases are TGTGCCAGCAGTTTCTCTCTAGGGACTAGCGGCACAGATACGCAGTATTTT.